The 20 T cell receptor beta chains listed next were all sequenced from one sample in a study of blood T cell repertoires in COVID-19. Profiling relied on immunoSEQ multiplex PCR, and the TCRdb table lists in-frame clones only, not all of them. The sample has more than 95,000 clones; about four fifths are singletons. The sequenced material came from peripheral blood. All receptors derive from an elderly man with acute or convalescent COVID-19.

This clone was observed a single time. J is TRBJ1-2 and V is TRBV7-2; TRBD1 is a possible D gene (6 bases). Per the germline V gene, CDR1 is SGHTA and CDR2 is FQGNSA. With 4 bases removed from V and 2 bases from J, the gap between germline ends came to 11 bases. The CDR3 spans 14 residues. CDR3 DNA: TGTGCCAGCAGCTCCTCAACAGGGAACTATGGCTACACCTTC. The encoded protein is CASSSSTGNYGYTF.

This clone was observed a few times. This chain connects TRBV5-1 to TRBJ1-6; possible D gene TRBD1, 5 bases. V lost 0 bases, J lost 1 base, and 5 bases lay in between. The CDR3 contains 15 residues. CDR1 is SGHRS, CDR2 YFSETQ, per germline. The DNA of the CDR3 is TGCGCCAGCAGCTTGGGACAGTCCTATAATTCACCCCTCCACTTT. The encoded protein is CASSLGQSYNSPLHF.

The rearrangement uses TRBV5-1 and TRBJ2-1; 13 nucleotides align to TRBD2. The CDR3 length is 19 residues. After removal of 4 bases from V and 7 bases from J, the junction contained 17 bases not matched to a gene. Germline lookup yields CDR1 SGHRS and CDR2 YFSETQ. The CDR3 spells CASSPGLAGAIYKSNEQFF. The CDR3 DNA reads as TGCGCCAGCAGCCCCGGACTAGCGGGAGCGATATACAAGAGTAATGAGCAGTTCTTC. Looking up the rest from reference TRBV5-1 and TRBJ2-1 gives the full variable domain: KAGVTQTPRYLIKTRGQQVTLSCSPISGHRSVSWYQQTPGQGLQFLFEYFSETQRNKGNFPGRFSGRQFSNSRSEMNVSTLELGDSALYLCASSPGLAGAIYKSNEQFFGPGTRLTVL.

The chain recombines TRBV6-5 with TRBJ1-2; D possibly corresponds to TRBD1 (6 bases). The CDR3 loop spans 12 amino acids. Trimming removed 6 bases at V and 3 bases at J, with 8 bases between. Per germline, CDR1 MNHEY and CDR2 SVGAGI. The CDR3 loop reads CASRQGDYGYTF. For the CDR3, the DNA is TGTGCCAGCAGACAGGGAGACTATGGCTACACCTTC.

V and J are TRBV12-3 or TRBV12-4 and TRBJ1-2; 10 bases align to TRBD1. The V and J ends lost 6 bases and 8 bases, in that order; junction bases with no gene match: 6. This CDR3 spans 13 amino acids. The CDR3 DNA is TGTGCCAGCAGCCTGGGACAGGGGCCCGGCTACACCTTC. Amino acid sequence: CASSLGQGPGYTF.

In its sample, this clone was seen a few times. The chain employs TRBV7-8 and TRBJ1-1, with D uncertain. The V end lost 6 bases, the J end lost 1 base, and 15 bases lay between the germline ends. Germline V gives CDR1 SGHVS, CDR2 FQNEAQ. There are 15 residues in the CDR3. CDR3 sequence reads: CASSGGGLGNTEAFF. The CDR3 DNA sequence: TGTGCCAGCAGTGGAGGCGGCCTAGGGAACACTGAAGCTTTCTTT. Variable domain in full (rest from reference TRBV7-8 and TRBJ1-1): GAGVSQSPRYKVAKRGQDVALRCDPISGHVSLFWYQQALGQGPEFLTYFQNEAQLDKSGLPSDRFFAERPEGSVSTLKIQRTQQEDSAVYLCASSGGGLGNTEAFFGQGTRLTVV.

This clone was counted a single time. The chain carries TRBV9 and TRBJ1-2; a weak D match, TRBD1 (5 bases). CDR3 length equals 15 residues. The germline V and J ends were trimmed by 3 bases and 1 base, with 13 bases remaining between them. The germline V gene has CDR1 SGDLS and CDR2 YYNGEE. The CDR3 DNA reads as TGTGCCAGCAGCGCGGGCGGGGGGGATAACTATGGCTACACCTTC. Protein: CASSAGGGDNYGYTF.

This chain links TRBV5-4 with TRBJ2-7; tentative D call: TRBD2 (6 bases). CDR1 and CDR2 from the germline V gene are SGHNT and YYREEE (reference sequence). CDR3 length: 15 amino acids. V dropped 1 base and J dropped 5 bases, with 16 bases sitting between them. CDR3 residues: CASSLTGTPRDEQYF. CDR3 coding DNA: TGTGCCAGCAGCTTGACCGGGACTCCAAGGGACGAGCAGTACTTC.

The rearrangement links TRBV7-2 to TRBJ2-7, with 7 bases aligning to TRBD2. The germline CDR1 and CDR2 sequences are SGHTA and FQGNSA. The CDR3 covers 15 residues. Trimming at V came to 0 bases and at J to 3 bases, leaving 5 bases not matched to a gene. In DNA, the CDR3 is TGTGCCAGCAGCTTAGCGGCTAGCGGCTTCTACGAGCAGTACTTC. Its protein is CASSLAASGFYEQYF.

The CDR3 reads CASSLWGTGGGNTEAFF. As DNA, the CDR3 is TGTGCCAGCAGTTTATGGGGGACAGGAGGAGGGAACACTGAAGCTTTCTTT. This chain links TRBV28 with TRBJ1-1; 8 bases align to TRBD1. CDR1 is MDHEN and CDR2 is SYDVKM in the germline V gene. The junction had 7 bases not matched to a gene; V was cut back by 0 bases and J by 1 base. The CDR3 runs to 17 residues.

The rearrangement uses TRBV2 and TRBJ2-7, with D maybe TRBD2 (6 bases). The CDR3 consists of 15 residues. Germline CDR1 SNHLY, CDR2 FYNNEI. V was pared by 5 bases and J by 7 bases, with 21 bases between. CDR3 nucleotides: TGTGCCAGCAGTAAGGCGGGACCCTACCGGCCTGAGCAGTACTTC. Translation: CASSKAGPYRPEQYF. Combining the CDR3 with reference TRBV2 and TRBJ2-7 gives the whole variable domain EPEVTQTPSHQVTQMGQEVILRCVPISNHLYFYWYRQILGQKVEFLVSFYNNEISEKSEIFDDQFSVERPDGSNFTLKIRSTKLEDSAMYFCASSKAGPYRPEQYFGPGTRLTVT.

V is TRBV19 and J is TRBJ1-2, with TRBD1 identical over 8 bases. The CDR3 is 15 residues long. In germline, CDR1 is LNHDA, CDR2 SQIVND (reference sequence). Trimming removed 5 bases from V and 0 bases from J; junction bases left unmatched: 5. The CDR3 bases are TGTGCCAGTAGTGGGGGGACAGGAGCTAACTATGGCTACACCTTC. This encodes CASSGGTGANYGYTF.

The chain joins TRBV2 to TRBJ2-2, with 10 bases fitting TRBD1. The germline CDR1 and CDR2 sequences are SNHLY and FYNNEI. This CDR3 contains 16 residues. J lost 1 base, V lost 6 bases, and 5 bases had no gene match. The CDR3 spells CASRPRDRGNTGELFF. The CDR3 region has the DNA TGTGCCAGCAGGCCCCGGGACAGGGGGAACACCGGGGAGCTGTTTTTT.

The rearrangement joins TRBV11-2 to TRBJ2-7, with a tentative D call TRBD2 (5 bases). Germline loops: CDR1 SGHAT, CDR2 FQNNGV. The CDR3 totals 14 residues. Trimming shortened V by 1 base and J by 3 bases, and 10 bases separated the two germline ends. CDR3 region: CASSLVGEYYEQYF. DNA for the CDR3: TGTGCCAGCAGCTTAGTTGGGGAGTACTACGAGCAGTACTTC.

The chain is built from TRBV25-1 and TRBJ1-1, with a possible D match to TRBD1 (5 bases). V was cut by 1 base and J by 4 bases, with 13 bases left in between. Looked up from germline, CDR1 is MGHDK and CDR2 is SYGVNS. CDR3 length: 15 residues. The CDR3 DNA reads TGTGCCAGCAGTGAATTCACAGGAGGGAGCACTGAAGCTTTCTTT. Translation gives CASSEFTGGSTEAFF.

The gene calls are TRBV28 and TRBJ2-1; tentative D call: TRBD2 (6 bases). The V gene's germline CDR1 is MDHEN and CDR2 SYDVKM. V dropped 2 bases and J dropped 5 bases, with 25 bases sitting between them. This CDR3 has 19 residues. DNA of the CDR3: TGTGCCAGCAGTTTAGAACGGGCAGCTGGAGGGAGAGCAAACAATGAGCAGTTCTTC. As protein: CASSLERAAGGRANNEQFF.

V usage is TRBV19 and J usage is TRBJ2-7; 9 bases map to TRBD2. Germline values: CDR1 LNHDA, CDR2 SQIVND (reference sequence). V lost 2 bases, J lost 2 bases, and 7 bases stayed unmatched. The length of the CDR3 is 16 residues. CDR3: CASSIRSASGTYEQYF. CDR3 sequence (DNA): TGTGCCAGTAGTATAAGGTCGGCTAGCGGGACCTACGAGCAGTACTTC.

The J gene is TRBJ1-4, the V gene TRBV6-1; D is unresolved. V was shortened by 0 bases and J by 0 bases, with 11 bases between the two germline ends. This CDR3 region has 17 residues. Per germline, CDR1 MNHNS and CDR2 SASEGT. This CDR3 is CASSEASEATTNEKLFF. Written as DNA, the CDR3 is TGTGCCAGCAGTGAAGCGTCCGAGGCGACAACTAATGAAAAACTGTTTTTT.

This clone showed up just a few times. The chain uses TRBV19 and TRBJ1-4; D may be TRBD1 (5 bases). Trimming pared 5 bases from V and 8 bases from J, leaving 21 bases between. This CDR3 is built from 16 residues. Germline assignment: CDR1 LNHDA and CDR2 SQIVND (reference sequence). The CDR3 DNA sequence: TGTGCCAGTAGTCCCCCCTTGGGAGGGGAATACGAAAAACTGTTTTTT. It translates to CASSPPLGGEYEKLFF.

This clone was seen only once. The rearrangement joins TRBV24-1 to TRBJ2-2; 7 positions agree with TRBD1. Germline loops: CDR1 KGHDR, CDR2 SFDVKD. Trimming cost V 5 bases and J 6 bases; bases outside gene matches: 11. The CDR3 length is 16 residues. The CDR3 spells CATSGKTGRWAGELFF. Written as DNA, the CDR3 is TGTGCCACCAGTGGAAAGACAGGGAGATGGGCCGGGGAGCTGTTTTTT.